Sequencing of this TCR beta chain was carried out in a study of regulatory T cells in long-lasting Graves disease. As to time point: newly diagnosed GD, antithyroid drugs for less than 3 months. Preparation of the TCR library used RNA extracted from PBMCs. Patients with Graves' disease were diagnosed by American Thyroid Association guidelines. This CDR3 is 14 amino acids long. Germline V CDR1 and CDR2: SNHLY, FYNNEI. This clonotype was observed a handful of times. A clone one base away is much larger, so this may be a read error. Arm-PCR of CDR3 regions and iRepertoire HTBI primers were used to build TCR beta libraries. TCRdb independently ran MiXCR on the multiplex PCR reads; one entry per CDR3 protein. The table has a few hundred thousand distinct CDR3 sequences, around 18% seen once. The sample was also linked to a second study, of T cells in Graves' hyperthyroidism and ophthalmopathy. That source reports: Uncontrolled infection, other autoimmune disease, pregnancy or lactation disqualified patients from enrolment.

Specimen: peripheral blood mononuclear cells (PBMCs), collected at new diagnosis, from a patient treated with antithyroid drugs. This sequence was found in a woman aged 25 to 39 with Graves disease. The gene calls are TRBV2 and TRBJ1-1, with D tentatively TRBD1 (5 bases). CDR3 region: CASSDQGGNTEALF. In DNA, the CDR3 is TGTGCCAGCAGTGATCAGGGCGGGAACACTGAAGCTCTCTTT.